This T cell receptor (beta chain) was retrieved from a study of STAT5B mutations in CD4+ large granular lymphocyte leukemia. The assay was run at survey level. Sequenced by immunoSEQ multiplex PCR; TCRdb stores in-frame clones only, minus some. The sample lists about 40,000 clones; 75% to 85% were seen once. CDR1 and CDR2 (germline): MDHEN, SYDVKM. This CDR3 comprises 13 residues. Trimming left V 7 bases short and J 6 bases short, with 10 bases between. As regards this clone: What it recognizes is unknown.

Study-level points and caveats: No patients shared main leukemic clonotypes, though approximately 26% appeared at low frequency elsewhere.

The chain joins TRBV28 to TRBJ1-6; a weak D match, TRBD1 (5 bases). Sequencing input: CD4+ T cells from blood buffy coats. The TCR comes from a human donor in good health. The CDR3 protein is CASKRGVNSPLHF. The CDR3 bases are TGTGCCAGCAAGCGGGGGGTTAATTCACCCCTCCACTTT.